The clone carrying this TCR beta chain was detected a few times. Isolation of naive CD8 T cells was achieved by sorting on a CD8+CD4-CCR7+CD45RA+ phenotype. The sample is drawn from a study of molecular identifiers for immune sequencing clone quantification. The V end lost 1 base, the J end lost 4 bases, and 27 bases lay between the germline ends. CDR1 is LGHNA and CDR2 is YSLEER in the germline V gene. CDR3 size: 20 residues. For bulk TCR libraries, previously described methods and listed TCR primers were used. TCRdb re-derived calls from the PCR reads in MiXCR, one entry per CDR3 protein. The sample yields 300,000 to 350,000 distinct CDR3 sequences, about a fifth seen once.

Sequencing input: naive CD8+ T cells from blood, with Jurkat cell RNA spiked in. Subset: FACS-sorted CD8+CD4-CCR7+CD45RA+ naive T cells. The source of this sequence is a human donor in good health. Some libraries in this study had Jurkat cell RNA spiked in. This chain joins TRBV4-3 and TRBJ2-3, with a possible D match to TRBD2 (6 bases). The CDR3 is CASSQGEAGGFYGPADTQYF. CDR3 sequence (DNA): TGCGCCAGCAGCCAAGGTGAAGCGGGCGGGTTCTACGGGCCGGCAGATACGCAGTATTTT.